This T cell receptor beta chain was captured in a study of CD8 T cells in ankylosing spondylitis. Study findings and constraints: A TCR beta motif of about 8 highly homologous variants seemed to mark ankylosing spondylitis blood. As reported, disease-linked clones showed significant enrichment in matched ankylosing spondylitis synovial fluid.

In this sample, this clonotype turned up a few times. Its antigen remains unidentified. TCRdb analysed the 5' RACE reads with MiXCR anew, one entry per CDR3 protein. The table lists some 270,000 distinct CDR3 sequences, under 35% of them singletons. The specimen was blood, either unsorted or a sorted T cell fraction (not recorded which). The receptor's source is a male donor with ankylosing spondylitis or in good health (not recorded which).

This CDR3 is CASSLVKSGRETQYF. In DNA, the CDR3 is TGTGCCAGCAGCTTAGTAAAGAGTGGACGAGAGACCCAGTACTTC. The chain joins TRBV7-9 to TRBJ2-5; D is unclear. Between the trimmed V and J ends, which lost 1 base and 4 bases, there was a span of 13 bases. Germline V gives CDR1 SEHNR, CDR2 FQNEAQ (reference sequence). The CDR3 totals 15 residues.